The following is a TCR beta chain sequence with its context. Its antigen remains unidentified. TCRdb re-called the reads through MiXCR, storing one row per CDR3 protein. The data contain approximately 990,000 distinct CDR3 sequences, about a third of them seen just once; the ten biggest clones take up 10% to 15%. This entry is derived from a study of T cell repertoires in cytomegalovirus infection. Whole-study context: Indications came from public TCR beta signatures; they pointed to CMV infection and to a matching HLA type.

The CDR3 spans 17 residues. The junction had 6 bases not matched to a gene; V was cut back by 3 bases and J by 3 bases. Germline loops: CDR1 MNHGY, CDR2 SAAAGT. The study, taken as a whole, reports: Clonotypes of TCR beta that were HLA-C-restricted and CMV-specific dominated the ex vivo response.

This sample comprised cultured CD8+ T cells from PBMCs, obtained from culture after CMV antigen stimulation. The J gene is TRBJ2-3, the V gene TRBV6-8; TRBD2 matches 13 bases. The receptor comes from a human donor in good health (CMV status not recorded). Some clones in this sample may be carry-over from other donors' samples. The DNA of the CDR3 is TGTGCCAGCAGTTATAGTTGGACTAGCGGGGGAACAGATACGCAGTATTTT. Protein: CASSYSWTSGGTDTQYF.